The present T cell receptor (beta chain) was sequenced within a study of OX40 agonist ivuxolimab in advanced cancers. V dropped 2 bases and J dropped 7 bases, with 11 bases sitting between them. This CDR3 comprises 13 residues. Germline lookup yields CDR1 SGHDN and CDR2 FVKESK. Data came from immunoSEQ multiplex PCR; TCRdb stores just in-frame clones and leaves some out. The sample has about 72,000 clones, over 70% seen once. The gene calls are TRBV14 and TRBJ1-2, with D hard to call. This TCR came from an adult with an advanced solid tumor such as melanoma, head and neck, liver or kidney cancer. The source material was CD4+ or CD8+ T cells sorted from blood, sampled in a trial of the OX40 agonist ivuxolimab. Written as DNA, the CDR3 is TGTGCCAGCAGCCAAACGCTCCAAACTGGCTACACCTTC. The encoded protein is CASSQTLQTGYTF.